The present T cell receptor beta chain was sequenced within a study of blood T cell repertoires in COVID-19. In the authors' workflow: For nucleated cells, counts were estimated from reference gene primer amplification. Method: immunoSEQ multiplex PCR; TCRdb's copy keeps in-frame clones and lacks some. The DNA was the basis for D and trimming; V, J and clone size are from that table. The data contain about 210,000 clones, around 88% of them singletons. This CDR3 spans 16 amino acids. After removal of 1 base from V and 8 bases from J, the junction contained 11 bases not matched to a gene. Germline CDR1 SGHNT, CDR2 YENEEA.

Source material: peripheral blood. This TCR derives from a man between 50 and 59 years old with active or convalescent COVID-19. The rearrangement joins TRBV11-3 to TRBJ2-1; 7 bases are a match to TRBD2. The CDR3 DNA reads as TGTGCCAGCAGCTTAGGAGTCGGCGGGAGAGGGGATGAGCAGTTCTTC. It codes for CASSLGVGGRGDEQFF.